The present T cell receptor beta chain was sequenced within a study of OX40 agonist ivuxolimab in advanced cancers. Study results and limitations: The study observed clonal expansion of CD4+ and CD8+ blood T cells by week 6 at 0.1 to 3.0 mg/kg.

The CDR3 spans 12 residues. V was cut by 11 bases and J by 3 bases, with 14 bases left in between. Germline values: CDR1 MDHEN, CDR2 SYDVKM. The method was immunoSEQ multiplex PCR; TCRdb's version includes in-frame clones alone and lacks a portion of them. The table lists about 62,000 clones, roughly 87% of them singletons. Of note for this clone: Its antigen is undetermined.

Sequenced here: CD4+ or CD8+ T cells sorted from blood, sampled in a trial of the OX40 agonist ivuxolimab. The source of this sequence is an adult with an advanced solid tumor such as melanoma, head and neck, liver or kidney cancer. The rearrangement joins TRBV28 to TRBJ2-7; D possibly corresponds to TRBD1 (6 bases). CDR3 residues: CACEGRGYEQYF. CDR3 bases: TGTGCCTGCGAGGGCAGGGGCTACGAGCAGTACTTC.